This entry concerns a single T cell receptor (beta chain). Germline loops: CDR1 MDHEN, CDR2 SYDVKM. This CDR3 region has 15 residues. V gave up 5 bases and J gave up 6 bases; unmatched junction bases: 10. This entry belongs to a study of OX40 agonist ivuxolimab in advanced cancers. Assay: immunoSEQ multiplex PCR; the TCRdb copy retains only in-frame clones and omits some. Of about 120,000 clones listed, 75% to 90% are singletons. The material was CD4+ or CD8+ T cells sorted from blood, obtained in a trial of the OX40 agonist ivuxolimab. This chain links TRBV28 with TRBJ2-7, with 10 bases aligning to TRBD1. The TCR originated in an adult with an advanced solid tumor such as melanoma, head and neck, liver or kidney cancer. The CDR3 nucleotides read TGTGCCAGCAGTCCCCCGGGACAGGGGTTACCCGAGCAGTACTTC. This translates into CASSPPGQGLPEQYF.